The sequence of this T cell receptor beta chain was determined in a study of shared clonotypes between healthy human individuals. Overall study context: Every donor yielded three CD4 naive, three CD4 memory, two CD8 naive and one CD8 memory plate.

Deep-level assay runs were performed. Several immunoSEQ plates received, in even portions, the genomic DNA of each subset. Profiled with immunoSEQ multiplex PCR; TCRdb holds only in-frame clones, not every one. The table records 2 million to 2.5 million clones, roughly 93% of them present only once. Whole-study results and caveats: On the whole, naive subsets had larger estimated richness than memory subsets had.

Points on this clone: Its specificity is unknown.

Sequenced: naive CD4+ T cells from PBMCs. Subset defined: CD45RA+ positively selected. The TCR originated in a man younger than 30 in good health. Some clones in this sample may be carry-over from other donors' samples.

The chain's CDR3 is CASSLYIYGYTF. The DNA of the CDR3 is TGTGCCAGCAGCTTATACATCTATGGCTACACCTTC. The rearrangement links TRBV7-9 to TRBJ1-2; D unresolved. Trimming removed 2 bases at V and 4 bases at J, with 5 bases between. The germline CDR1 and CDR2 sequences are SEHNR and FQNEAQ (reference sequence). CDR3 length equals 12 residues. Drawing the rest from reference TRBV7-9 and TRBJ1-2, the complete variable domain is DTGVSQNPRHKITKRGQNVTFRCDPISEHNRLYWYRQTLGQGPEFLTYFQNEAQLEKSRLLSDRFSAERPKGSFSTLEIQRTEQGDSAMYLCASSLYIYGYTFGSGTRLTVV.